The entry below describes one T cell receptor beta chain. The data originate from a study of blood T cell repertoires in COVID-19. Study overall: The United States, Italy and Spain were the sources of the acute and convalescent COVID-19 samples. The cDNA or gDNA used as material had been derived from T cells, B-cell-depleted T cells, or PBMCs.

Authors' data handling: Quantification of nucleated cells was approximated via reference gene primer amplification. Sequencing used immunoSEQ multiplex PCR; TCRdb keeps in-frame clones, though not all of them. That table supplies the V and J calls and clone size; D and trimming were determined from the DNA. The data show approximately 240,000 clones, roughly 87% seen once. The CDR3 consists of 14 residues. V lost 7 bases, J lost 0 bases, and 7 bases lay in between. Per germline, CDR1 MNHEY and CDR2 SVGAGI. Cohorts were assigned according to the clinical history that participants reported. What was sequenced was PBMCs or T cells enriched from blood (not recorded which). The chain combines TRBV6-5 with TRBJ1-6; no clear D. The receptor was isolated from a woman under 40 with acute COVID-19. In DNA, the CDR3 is TGTGCCAGCAAGAAGAGCTCCTATAATTCACCCCTCCACTTT. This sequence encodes CASKKSSYNSPLHF.